A selection of T cell receptor beta chains follows, all from one sample in a study of blood T cell repertoires in COVID-19. The protocol was immunoSEQ multiplex PCR, while the TCRdb copy is restricted to in-frame clones and leaves out a portion. Of about 480,000 clones listed, around 89% are singletons. Sequences were obtained from peripheral blood. The receptors were gathered from a woman aged 30 to 39 with acute or convalescent COVID-19. The conserved cysteine and the conserved F or W are not part of the CDR3 here. The order of the fields is CDR3 length, V gene, CDR3 protein.

>15|TRBV6-2/TRBV6-3
ASSPTSGGAGLHEQY
>11|TRBV28
ASSLDSYTEAF
>11|TRBV11-2
ASSFTGAGELF
>9|TRBV10-2
ASRQGAEAF
>13|TRBV2
ASSEGQGISYEQY
>12|TRBV13
ASSSQGKDKKLF
>13|TRBV28
ASSFVLRRANEQY
>11|TRBV7-9
ASSRTSQETQY
>13|TRBV18
ASSPGQPVNTEAF
>13|TRBV7-9
ASSWGQGEADTQY
>14|TRBV10-1
ASSEYPSGTDTEAF
>13|TRBV2
ASRVNRINTGELF
>10|TRBV12-5
ASGLDVGGLF
>12|TRBV4-2
ASSQSTNYNEQF
>12|TRBV2
ASNKQTKIYGYT
>10|TRBV6-5
ASRGTGTGQF
>13|TRBV5-8
ASEKGFWNTGELF
>11|TRBV27
ASSWGGRETQY
>12|TRBV5-1
ASSPGGDRMEAF
>12|TRBV4-1
ASSQVENNSPLH
>12|TRBV28
ASSPDSGNEKLF
>13|TRBV15
GVEGQGGRTGELF
>14|TRBV7-9
ASSLSLGIIRNEQF
>9|TRBV2
ATRGPGELF
>13|TRBV2
ASRKIETGSGELF
>12|TRBV7-7
ASSSISETYEQY
>11|TRBV18
ASSPDKNTEAF
>13|TRBV10-2
ASSVWGARSGEQY
>15|TRBV2
ASSSPAVREGTGELF
>14|TRBV15
ATSRDRQAHTDTQY
>13|TRBV23-1
ASSHGLAANYEQY
>13|TRBV28
ASSPLGSVNQPQH
>12|TRBV7-2
ASSLFGGADTQY
>13|TRBV15
ATSRGDRDATEAF
>14|TRBV27
ASRGLRAGDNYEQY
>12|TRBV13
ASSPQGPGNTIY